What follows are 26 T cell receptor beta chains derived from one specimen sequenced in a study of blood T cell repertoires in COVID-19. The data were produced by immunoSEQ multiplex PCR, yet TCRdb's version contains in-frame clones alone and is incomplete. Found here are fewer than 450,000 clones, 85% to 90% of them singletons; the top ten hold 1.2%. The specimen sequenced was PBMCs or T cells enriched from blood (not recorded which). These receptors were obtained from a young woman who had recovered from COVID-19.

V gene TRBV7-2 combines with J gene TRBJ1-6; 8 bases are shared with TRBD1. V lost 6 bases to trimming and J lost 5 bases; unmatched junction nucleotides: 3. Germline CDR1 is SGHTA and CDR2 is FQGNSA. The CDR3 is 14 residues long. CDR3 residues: CASRPGGDNSPLHF. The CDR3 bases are TGTGCCAGCAGGCCAGGGGGCGATAATTCACCCCTCCACTTT.

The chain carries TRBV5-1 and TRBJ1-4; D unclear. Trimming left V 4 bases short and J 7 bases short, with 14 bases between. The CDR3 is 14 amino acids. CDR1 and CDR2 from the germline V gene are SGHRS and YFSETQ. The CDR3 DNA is TGCGCCAGCAGCCCCCGGCCGGGGTTTGAAAAACTGTTTTTT. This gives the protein CASSPRPGFEKLFF.

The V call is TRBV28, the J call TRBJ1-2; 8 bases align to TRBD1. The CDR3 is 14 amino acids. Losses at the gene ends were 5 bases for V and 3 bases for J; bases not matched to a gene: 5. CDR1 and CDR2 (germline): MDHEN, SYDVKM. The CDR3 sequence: CASSPQGAHYGYTF. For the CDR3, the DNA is TGTGCCAGCAGTCCCCAGGGGGCCCACTATGGCTACACCTTC.

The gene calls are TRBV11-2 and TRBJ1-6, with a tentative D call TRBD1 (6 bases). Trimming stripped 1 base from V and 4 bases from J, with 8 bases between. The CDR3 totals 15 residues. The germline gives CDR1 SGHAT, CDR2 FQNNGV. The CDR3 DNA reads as TGTGCCAGCAGCTTAGGACAGGTTTATAATTCACCCCTCCACTTT. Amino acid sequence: CASSLGQVYNSPLHF.

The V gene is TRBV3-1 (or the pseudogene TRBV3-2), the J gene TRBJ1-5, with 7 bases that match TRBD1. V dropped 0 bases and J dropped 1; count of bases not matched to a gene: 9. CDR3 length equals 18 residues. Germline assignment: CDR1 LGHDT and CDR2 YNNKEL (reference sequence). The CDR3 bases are TGTGCCAGCAGCCAAGATAAGTCAGGGGGAGAAAGCAATCAGCCCCAGCATTTT. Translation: CASSQDKSGGESNQPQHF.

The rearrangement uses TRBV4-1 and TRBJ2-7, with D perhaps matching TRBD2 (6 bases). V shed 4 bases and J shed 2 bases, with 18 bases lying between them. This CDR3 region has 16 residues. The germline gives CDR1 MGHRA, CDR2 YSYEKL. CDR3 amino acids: CASSPVSGGEAYEQYF. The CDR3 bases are TGCGCCAGCAGCCCTGTATCCGGGGGTGAGGCCTACGAGCAGTACTTC.

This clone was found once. The CDR3 DNA sequence: TGTGCCAGCAGCCAAGACTTAATATCGTCCCTCTATGGCTACACCTTC. Translated, it gives CASSQDLISSLYGYTF. The J gene is TRBJ1-2, the V gene TRBV3-1 (or the pseudogene TRBV3-2); D gene unclear. In germline, CDR1 is LGHDT, CDR2 YNNKEL (reference sequence). The CDR3 covers 16 residues. Between the trimmed V and J ends, which lost 0 bases and 4 bases, there was a span of 15 bases.

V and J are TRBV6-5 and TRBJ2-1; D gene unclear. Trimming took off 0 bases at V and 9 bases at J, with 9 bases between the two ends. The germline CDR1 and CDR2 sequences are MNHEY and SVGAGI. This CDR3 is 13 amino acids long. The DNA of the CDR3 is TGTGCCAGCAGTTACTCGAAAGCTGGTGAGCAGTTCTTC. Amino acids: CASSYSKAGEQFF.

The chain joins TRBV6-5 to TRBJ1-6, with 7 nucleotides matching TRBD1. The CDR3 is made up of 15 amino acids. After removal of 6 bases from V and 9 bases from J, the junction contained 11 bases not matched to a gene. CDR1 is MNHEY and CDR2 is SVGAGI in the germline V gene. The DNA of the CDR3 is TGTGCCAGCAGCCGTCCGACAGGGCTTGGTTCACCCCTCCACTTT. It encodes CASSRPTGLGSPLHF.

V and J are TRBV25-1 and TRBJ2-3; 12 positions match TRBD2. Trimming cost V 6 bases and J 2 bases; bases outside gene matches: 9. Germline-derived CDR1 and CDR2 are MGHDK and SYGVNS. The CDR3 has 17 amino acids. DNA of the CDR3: TGTGCCAGCAGCCACCATTCTAGCGGGGGGGTCACAGATACGCAGTATTTT. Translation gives CASSHHSSGGVTDTQYF.

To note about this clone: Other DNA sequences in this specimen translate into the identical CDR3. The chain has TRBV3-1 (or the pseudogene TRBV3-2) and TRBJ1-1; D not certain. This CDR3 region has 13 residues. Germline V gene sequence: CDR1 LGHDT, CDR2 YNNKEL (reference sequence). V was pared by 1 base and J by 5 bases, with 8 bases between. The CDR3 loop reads CASSQVGGTEAFF. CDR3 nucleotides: TGTGCCAGCAGCCAAGTCGGAGGGACTGAAGCTTTCTTT.

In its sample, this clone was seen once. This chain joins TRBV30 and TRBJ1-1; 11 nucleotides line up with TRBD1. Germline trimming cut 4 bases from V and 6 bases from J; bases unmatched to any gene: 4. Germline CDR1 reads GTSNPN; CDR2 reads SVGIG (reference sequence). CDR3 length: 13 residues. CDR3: CAWTLGQGAEAFF. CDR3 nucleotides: TGTGCCTGGACCCTGGGACAGGGGGCTGAAGCTTTCTTT.

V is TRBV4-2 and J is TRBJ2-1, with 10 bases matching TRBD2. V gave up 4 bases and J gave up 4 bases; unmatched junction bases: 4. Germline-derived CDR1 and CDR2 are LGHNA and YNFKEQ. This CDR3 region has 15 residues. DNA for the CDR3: TGTGCCAGCAGCCGAGCGGGGGGGCGATACAATGAGCAGTTCTTC. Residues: CASSRAGGRYNEQFF.

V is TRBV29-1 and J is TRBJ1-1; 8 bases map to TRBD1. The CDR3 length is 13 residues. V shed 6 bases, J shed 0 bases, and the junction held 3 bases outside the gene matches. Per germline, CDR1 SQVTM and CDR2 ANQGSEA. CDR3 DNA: TGCAGCGTAAACAGGGGGATGAACACTGAAGCTTTCTTT. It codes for CSVNRGMNTEAFF.

The CDR3 is CASSVAGTGFSGNTIYF. The DNA for the CDR3 is TGTGCCAGCAGCGTGGCCGGGACAGGGTTTTCTGGAAACACCATATATTTT. The rearrangement uses TRBV9 and TRBJ1-3, with 9 bases matching TRBD1. The CDR3 totals 17 residues. CDR1 and CDR2 from the germline V gene are SGDLS and YYNGEE. With V trimmed by 2 bases and J by 1 base, 7 bases remained unmatched. The whole variable domain, filled in from reference TRBV9 and TRBJ1-3, reads DSGVTQTPKHLITATGQRVTLRCSPRSGDLSVYWYQQSLDQGLQFLIQYYNGEERAKGNILERFSAQQFPDLHSELNLSSLELGDSALYFCASSVAGTGFSGNTIYFGEGSWLTVV.

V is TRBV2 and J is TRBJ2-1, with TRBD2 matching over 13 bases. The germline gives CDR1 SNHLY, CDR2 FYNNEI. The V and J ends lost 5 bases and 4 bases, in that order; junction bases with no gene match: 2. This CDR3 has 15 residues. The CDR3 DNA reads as TGTGCCAGCAGTCGACTAGCGGGGGGATACAATGAGCAGTTCTTC. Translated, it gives CASSRLAGGYNEQFF.

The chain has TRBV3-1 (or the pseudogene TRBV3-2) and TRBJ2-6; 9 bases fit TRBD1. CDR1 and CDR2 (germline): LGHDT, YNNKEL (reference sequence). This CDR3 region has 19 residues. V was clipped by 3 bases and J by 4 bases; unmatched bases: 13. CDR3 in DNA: TGTGCCAGCAGCCAGGCCCGGGACAGGGTAATTCCGGGGGCCAACGTCCTGACTTTC. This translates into CASSQARDRVIPGANVLTF.

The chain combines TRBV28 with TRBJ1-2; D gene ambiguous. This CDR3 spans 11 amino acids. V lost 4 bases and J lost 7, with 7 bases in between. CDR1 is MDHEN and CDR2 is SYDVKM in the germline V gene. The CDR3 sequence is CASSSEAGYTF. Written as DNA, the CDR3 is TGTGCCAGCAGTTCCGAAGCTGGCTACACCTTC.

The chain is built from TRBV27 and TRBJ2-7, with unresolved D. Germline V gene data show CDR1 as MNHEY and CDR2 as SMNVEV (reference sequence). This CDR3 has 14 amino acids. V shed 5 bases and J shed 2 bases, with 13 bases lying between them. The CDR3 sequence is CASSPSLAPYEQYF. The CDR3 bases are TGTGCCAGCAGTCCCAGTTTGGCACCCTACGAGCAGTACTTC.

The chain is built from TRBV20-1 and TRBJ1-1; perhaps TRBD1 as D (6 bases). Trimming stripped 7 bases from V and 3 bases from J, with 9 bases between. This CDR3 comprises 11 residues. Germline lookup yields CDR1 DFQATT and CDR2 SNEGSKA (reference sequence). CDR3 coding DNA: TGCAGTGGGACAGACTACACTGAAGCTTTCTTT. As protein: CSGTDYTEAFF.

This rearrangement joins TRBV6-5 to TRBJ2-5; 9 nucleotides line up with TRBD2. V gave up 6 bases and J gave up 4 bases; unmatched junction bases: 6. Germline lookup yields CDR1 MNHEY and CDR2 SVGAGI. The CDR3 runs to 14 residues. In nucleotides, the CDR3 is TGTGCCAGCAGCTCTTGGCGGGGGGGAGAGACCCAGTACTTC. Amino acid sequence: CASSSWRGGETQYF.

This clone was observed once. CDR3 amino acids: CASSKPLDRVYGYTF. CDR3 sequence (DNA): TGTGCCAGCAGCAAACCCCTGGACAGGGTGTACGGCTACACCTTC. The chain employs TRBV21-1 and TRBJ1-2; the table's D call, TRBD1, was not checked against the DNA. TRBV21-1 represents a pseudogene. This CDR3 has 15 residues.

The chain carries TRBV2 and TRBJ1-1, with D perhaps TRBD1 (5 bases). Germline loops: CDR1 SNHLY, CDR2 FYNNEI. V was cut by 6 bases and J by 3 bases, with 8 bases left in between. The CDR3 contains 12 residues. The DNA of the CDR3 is TGTGCCAGCAGACAGGAGCACACTGAAGCTTTCTTT. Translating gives CASRQEHTEAFF.

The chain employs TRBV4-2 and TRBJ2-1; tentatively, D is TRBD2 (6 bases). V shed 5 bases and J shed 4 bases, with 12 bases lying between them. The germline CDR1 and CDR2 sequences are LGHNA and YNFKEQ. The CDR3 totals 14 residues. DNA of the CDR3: TGTGCCAGCAGCTCGGGGGTAAGGTACAATGAGCAGTTCTTC. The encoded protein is CASSSGVRYNEQFF.

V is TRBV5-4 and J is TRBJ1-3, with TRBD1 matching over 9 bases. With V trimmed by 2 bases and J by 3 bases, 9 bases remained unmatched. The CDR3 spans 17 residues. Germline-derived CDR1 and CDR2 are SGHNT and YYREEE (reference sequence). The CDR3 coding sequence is TGTGCCAGCAGCTTCTTTCCAAGGACAGGGGATGGAAACACCATATATTTT. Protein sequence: CASSFFPRTGDGNTIYF.

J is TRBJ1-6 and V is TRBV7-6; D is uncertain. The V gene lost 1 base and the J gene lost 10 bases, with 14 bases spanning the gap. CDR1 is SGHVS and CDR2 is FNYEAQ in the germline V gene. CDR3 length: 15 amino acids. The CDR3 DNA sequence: TGTGCCAGCAGCTTAGGGCGGGCGGAGCGGTCACCCCTCCACTTT. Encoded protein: CASSLGRAERSPLHF. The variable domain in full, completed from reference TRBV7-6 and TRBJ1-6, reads GAGVSQSPRYKVTKRGQDVALRCDPISGHVSLYWYRQALGQGPEFLTYFNYEAQQDKSGLPNDRFSAERPEGSISTLTIQRTEQRDSAMYRCASSLGRAERSPLHFGNGTRLTVT.